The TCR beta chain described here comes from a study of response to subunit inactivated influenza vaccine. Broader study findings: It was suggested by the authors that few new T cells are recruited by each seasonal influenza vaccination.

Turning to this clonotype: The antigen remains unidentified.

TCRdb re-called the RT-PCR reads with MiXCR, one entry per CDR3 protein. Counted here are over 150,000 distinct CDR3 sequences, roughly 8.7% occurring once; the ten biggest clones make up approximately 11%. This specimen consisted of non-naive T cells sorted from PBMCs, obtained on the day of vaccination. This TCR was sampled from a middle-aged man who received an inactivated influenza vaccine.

CDR3 nucleotides: TGTGCCAGCAGTTTAAACGGAGAGAGCTCCTACGAGCAGTACTTC. Translated: CASSLNGESSYEQYF. The chain recombines TRBV27 with TRBJ2-7; D is undetermined. The germline V and J ends were trimmed by 2 bases and 0 bases, with 11 bases remaining between them. This CDR3 is built from 15 residues. Germline-derived CDR1 and CDR2 are MNHEY and SMNVEV (reference sequence).